Below are 16 T cell receptor beta chains sequenced from a single sample in a study of blood T cell repertoires in COVID-19. Profiling relied on immunoSEQ multiplex PCR, and the TCRdb table lists in-frame clones only, not all of them. Here the sample spans more than 150,000 clones, 80% being singletons. The source material was PBMCs or T cells enriched from blood (not recorded which). The source of these receptors is a man aged 55 to 70 who had been exposed to COVID-19.

The chain employs TRBV11-1 and TRBJ2-3, with 9 bases that match TRBD2. V gave up 1 base and J gave up 4 bases; unmatched junction bases: 6. The CDR3 length is 16 residues. Per the germline V gene, CDR1 is SGHAT and CDR2 is FQDESV (reference sequence). DNA of the CDR3: TGTGCCAGCAGCTTAGTTGGCGGGAGGGGCGCAGATACGCAGTATTTT. Amino acid sequence: CASSLVGGRGADTQYF.

V gene TRBV20-1 combines with J gene TRBJ2-3; the match to TRBD2 covers 11 bases. CDR3 length equals 15 residues. The junction had 8 bases not matched to a gene; V was cut back by 3 bases and J by 6 bases. CDR1 is DFQATT and CDR2 is SNEGSKA in the germline V gene (reference sequence). CDR3: CSASKLAGDVDTQYF. In DNA form, the CDR3 reads TGCAGTGCTAGTAAACTAGCGGGAGATGTCGATACGCAGTATTTT.

The chain combines TRBV7-9 with TRBJ1-5; no clear D. V gave up 5 bases and J gave up 1 base, with 9 bases separating them. This CDR3 contains 14 residues. Germline-derived CDR1 and CDR2 are SEHNR and FQNEAQ (reference sequence). The CDR3 is CASSQSGSNQPQHF. The CDR3, as DNA: TGTGCCAGCAGCCAATCGGGGAGCAATCAGCCCCAGCATTTT.

The chain has TRBV7-8 and TRBJ2-2; TRBD2 matches at 10 bases. Germline CDR1 and CDR2: SGHVS and FQNEAQ. The CDR3 has 16 amino acids. Trimming removed 5 bases from V and 1 base from J; junction bases left unmatched: 4. The CDR3 spells CASSLPSGGNTGELFF. Written as DNA, the CDR3 is TGTGCCAGCAGCCTACCTAGCGGGGGGAACACCGGGGAGCTGTTTTTT.

This chain links TRBV6-5 with TRBJ1-2; D is perhaps TRBD1 (5 bases). CDR3 length: 15 amino acids. Germline V CDR1 and CDR2: MNHEY, SVGAGI. Trimming removed 5 bases from V and 6 bases from J, with 19 bases in between. CDR3 amino acids: CASSKGPEQANGYTF. The CDR3 DNA is TGTGCCAGCAGTAAGGGTCCCGAACAGGCTAATGGCTACACCTTC.

The chain has TRBV18 and TRBJ1-5; D not resolved. V was pared by 3 bases and J by 0 bases, with 12 bases between. The CDR3 loop spans 16 amino acids. Germline CDR1 reads KGHSH; CDR2 reads LQKENI. The CDR3 DNA follows: TGTGCCAGCTCACCCTCGATCCAGAATAGCAATCAGCCCCAGCATTTT. Translating it yields CASSPSIQNSNQPQHF.

The chain is built from TRBV7-2 and TRBJ2-7, with 7 nucleotides matching TRBD2. Germline CDR1 reads SGHTA; CDR2 reads FQGNSA. This CDR3 is built from 14 residues. Trimming removed 0 bases from V and 3 bases from J; junction bases left unmatched: 2. In DNA form, the CDR3 reads TGTGCCAGCAGCTTAGCGGGGAGGGACTACGAGCAGTACTTC. Amino acid sequence: CASSLAGRDYEQYF. The full variable domain, in which reference TRBV7-2 and TRBJ2-7 provide the parts outside the CDR3, is GAGVSQSPSNKVTEKGKDVELRCDPISGHTALYWYRQSLGQGLEFLIYFQGNSAPDKSGLPSDRFSAERTGGSVSTLTIQRTQQEDSAVYLCASSLAGRDYEQYFGPGTRLTVT.

This chain joins TRBV19 and TRBJ1-4, with D unresolved. Between the trimmed V and J ends, which lost 5 bases and 4 bases, there was a span of 8 bases. The germline CDR1 and CDR2 sequences are LNHDA and SQIVND (reference sequence). The CDR3 totals 13 residues. The CDR3 is CASSPRSNEKLFF. For the CDR3, the DNA is TGTGCCAGTAGTCCTCGGAGTAATGAAAAACTGTTTTTT.

This chain connects TRBV19 to TRBJ2-1; D may be TRBD1 (5 bases). Germline V CDR1 and CDR2: LNHDA, SQIVND (reference sequence). Trimming shortened V by 0 bases and J by 8 bases, and 14 bases separated the two germline ends. This CDR3 has 15 residues. CDR3 sequence reads: CASSIDRGRVDEQFF. CDR3 DNA sequence: TGTGCCAGTAGTATAGATCGCGGCAGGGTCGATGAGCAGTTCTTC.

The chain joins TRBV12-3 or TRBV12-4 to TRBJ1-2; 7 bases agree with TRBD1. The length of the CDR3 is 13 residues. V shed 6 bases and J 4 bases; nucleotides not matched to a gene: 5. For the CDR3, the DNA is TGTGCCAGCAGGAGACAGGGATCCTATGGCTACACCTTC. Encoded protein: CASRRQGSYGYTF.

The genes are TRBV19 and TRBJ2-5; 9 bases map to TRBD1. Per germline, CDR1 LNHDA and CDR2 SQIVND (reference sequence). The CDR3 is made up of 15 amino acids. V lost 1 base to trimming and J lost 5 bases; unmatched junction nucleotides: 5. CDR3 region: CASSIVGTGSETQYF. The CDR3 DNA sequence: TGTGCCAGTAGTATAGTGGGGACAGGGTCGGAGACCCAGTACTTC.

The chain links TRBV14 to TRBJ2-5; the D gene is possibly TRBD1 (6 bases). Between the trimmed V and J ends, which lost 0 bases and 5 bases, there was a span of 13 bases. Germline lookup yields CDR1 SGHDN and CDR2 FVKESK. The CDR3 spans 15 residues. The CDR3 loop is CASSQELERGETQYF. The DNA of the CDR3 is TGTGCCAGCAGCCAAGAACTAGAAAGGGGGGAGACCCAGTACTTC.

On this clone itself: The sample holds other DNA sequences that translate to the same CDR3. The V call is TRBV10-3, the J call TRBJ1-2; 8 bases map to TRBD1. CDR1 and CDR2 from the germline V gene are ENHRY and SYGVKD. This CDR3 contains 14 residues. Trimming took 4 bases from V and 2 from J; bases not matched to a gene: 3. DNA of the CDR3: TGTGCCATCAGTGGGACAGGGCCGAACTATGGCTACACCTTC. This encodes CAISGTGPNYGYTF.

Note on this clone: A junction end diverges from the germline sequence, so it may reflect a read error. This chain's CDR3 is CASSLGGTGDF. DNA for the CDR3: TGTGCCAGCAGTTTGGGGGGGACAGGAGACTTC. V and J are TRBV28 and TRBJ1-2, with 8 bases lining up with TRBD1. The CDR3 covers 11 residues. The germline CDR1 and CDR2 sequences are MDHEN and SYDVKM.

V is TRBV5-8 and J is TRBJ1-2; D ambiguous. The CDR3 consists of 14 residues. In germline, CDR1 is SGHTS, CDR2 YDEGEE. V lost 0 bases and J lost 1, with 7 bases in between. The CDR3 region has the DNA TGTGCCAGCAGCTTGGGCAGATATAACTATGGCTACACCTTC. It codes for CASSLGRYNYGYTF. Full variable domain (outside the CDR3, taken from reference TRBV5-8 and TRBJ1-2): EAGVTQSPTHLIKTRGQQATLRCSPISGHTSVYWYQQALGLGLQFLLWYDEGEERNRGNFPPRFSGRQFPNYSSELNVNALELEDSALYLCASSLGRYNYGYTFGSGTRLTVV.

The CDR3: CASSGGRGRQPQHF. The CDR3 DNA is TGTGCCAGCAGTGGGGGCAGGGGAAGACAGCCCCAGCATTTT. The chain is built from TRBV2 and TRBJ1-5; a possible D gene is TRBD1 (6 bases). The V end was cut by 4 bases, the J end by 7 bases, with 14 bases between. This CDR3 region has 14 residues. Germline V lookup: CDR1 SNHLY, CDR2 FYNNEI.